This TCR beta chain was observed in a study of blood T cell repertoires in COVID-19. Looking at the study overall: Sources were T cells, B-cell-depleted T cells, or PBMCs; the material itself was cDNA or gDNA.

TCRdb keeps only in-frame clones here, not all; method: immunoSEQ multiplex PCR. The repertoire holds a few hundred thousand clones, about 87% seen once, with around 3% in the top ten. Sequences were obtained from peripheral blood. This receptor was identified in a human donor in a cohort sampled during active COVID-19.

CDR3 nucleotides: TGTGCCAGCAGTTTGAGGGGCGGGAGTTTCACCGGGGAGCTGTTTTTT. Its translation is CASSLRGGSFTGELFF. V and J are TRBV27 and TRBJ2-2; 7 bases fit TRBD2. The CDR3 extends over 16 amino acids. Trimming took 3 bases from V and 4 from J; bases not matched to a gene: 8. The germline V gene encodes CDR1 MNHEY and CDR2 SMNVEV (reference sequence).